A single sample gave rise to the 13 T cell receptor beta chains below, sequenced in a study of blood T cell repertoires in COVID-19. Data came from immunoSEQ multiplex PCR; TCRdb stores just in-frame clones and leaves some out. The sample shows around 18,000 clones, 75% to 90% of them seen only once. The sample comprised peripheral blood. The receptors originated from a man in his 60s with active COVID-19.

This chain uses TRBV6-1 with TRBJ1-4; possibly TRBD1 for D (5 bases). The CDR3 is 12 residues long. Trimming stripped 0 bases from V and 13 bases from J, with 9 bases between. CDR1 is MNHNS and CDR2 is SASEGT in the germline V gene. The CDR3 DNA is TGTGCCAGCAGTGAAGCCCCGGGACTACTGTTTTTT. It is translated as CASSEAPGLLFF.

The chain joins TRBV11-3 to TRBJ1-3; tentative D call: TRBD1 (6 bases). The germline V gene has CDR1 SGHNT and CDR2 YENEEA. The CDR3 spans 14 residues. Trimming took 5 bases from V and 4 from J, leaving 12 bases between them. CDR3 DNA: TGTGCCAGCAGCGAAAGACAGGAGGGAAACACCATATATTTT. This translates into CASSERQEGNTIYF.

This chain joins TRBV5-1 and TRBJ2-2; 10 positions match TRBD1. CDR1 is SGHRS and CDR2 is YFSETQ in the germline V gene. V lost 4 bases, J lost 2 bases, and 11 bases stayed unmatched. CDR3 size: 18 residues. The CDR3 DNA is TGCGCCAGCAGCCCCGCGACAGGGGGCGCGGTTAACACCGGGGAGCTGTTTTTT. Translating gives CASSPATGGAVNTGELFF.

J is TRBJ2-7 and V is TRBV3-1 (or the pseudogene TRBV3-2); 10 bases agree with TRBD2. Unmatched junction bases numbered 13, after V lost 3 bases and J lost 2 bases. Germline CDR1 is LGHDT and CDR2 is YNNKEL (reference sequence). The CDR3 spans 18 residues. CDR3 region: CASSQEGLAAQGTYEQYF. CDR3 in DNA: TGTGCCAGCAGCCAGGAAGGACTAGCGGCCCAGGGAACCTACGAGCAGTACTTC.

In DNA, the CDR3 is TGTGCCTGGAGGGAGGTGGAGCGGGAGCGGACAGATACGCAGTATTTT. This sequence encodes CAWREVERERTDTQYF. The gene calls are TRBV30 and TRBJ2-3; 8 bases agree with TRBD2. V lost 3 bases to trimming and J lost 3 bases; unmatched junction nucleotides: 11. The CDR3 has 16 amino acids. Germline lookup yields CDR1 GTSNPN and CDR2 SVGIG (reference sequence).

The V call is TRBV5-1, the J call TRBJ2-1; 9 bases line up with TRBD2. Germline CDR1 SGHRS, CDR2 YFSETQ. V shed 0 bases, J shed 6 bases, and the junction held 7 bases outside the gene matches. This CDR3 has 16 residues. CDR3 loop: CASSLGVGTSSNEQFF. CDR3 DNA sequence: TGCGCCAGCAGCTTGGGCGTCGGGACTAGCTCCAATGAGCAGTTCTTC. The whole variable domain, remainder taken from reference TRBV5-1 and TRBJ2-1, is KAGVTQTPRYLIKTRGQQVTLSCSPISGHRSVSWYQQTPGQGLQFLFEYFSETQRNKGNFPGRFSGRQFSNSRSEMNVSTLELGDSALYLCASSLGVGTSSNEQFFGPGTRLTVL.

The genes are TRBV3-1 (or the pseudogene TRBV3-2) and TRBJ1-2; 10 nucleotides line up with TRBD1. The junction had 5 bases not matched to a gene; V was cut back by 0 bases and J by 7 bases. From germline, CDR1 is LGHDT and CDR2 YNNKEL (reference sequence). This CDR3 is built from 15 residues. DNA of the CDR3: TGTGCCAGCAGCCAAGATCTGACAGGGGGCGCTGGCTACACCTTC. As protein: CASSQDLTGGAGYTF.

This CDR3 reads CASILSGSGTDTQYF. The CDR3, as DNA: TGTGCCAGCATCCTTAGCGGGAGTGGTACAGATACGCAGTATTTT. This chain joins TRBV5-5 and TRBJ2-3; 9 nucleotides match TRBD2. From germline, CDR1 is SGHKS and CDR2 YYEKEE (reference sequence). The V segment lost 6 bases and the J segment 3 bases; nucleotides outside the gene matches: 8. The CDR3 runs to 15 residues.

CDR3 bases: TGTGCCAGCAGCTCGGGACAGGGGGGCTCCTACGAGCAGTACTTC. It translates to CASSSGQGGSYEQYF. The genes are TRBV5-4 and TRBJ2-7; 11 positions agree with TRBD1. V was clipped by 3 bases and J by 0 bases; unmatched bases: 2. There are 15 residues in the CDR3. Germline CDR1 and CDR2: SGHNT and YYREEE (reference sequence).

This sequence joins TRBV7-2 and TRBJ2-2; 7 nucleotides match TRBD1. Trimming at V came to 6 bases and at J to 8 bases, leaving 15 bases not matched to a gene. The CDR3 consists of 16 residues. The V gene's germline CDR1 is SGHTA and CDR2 FQGNSA. As DNA, the CDR3 is TGTGCCAGCAGGTCAACGAGACAGGGAAGGAGGGGGGAGCTGTTTTTT. This encodes CASRSTRQGRRGELFF.

This chain connects TRBV6-6 to TRBJ1-1; possible D gene TRBD1, 5 bases. Germline V gene data show CDR1 as MNHNY and CDR2 as SVGAGI (reference sequence). The CDR3 is 12 residues long. V was trimmed by 8 bases and J by 5 bases, leaving 12 bases between them. DNA for the CDR3: TGTGCCAGCCGGACGGGGGAAACTGAAGCTTTCTTT. Translated: CASRTGETEAFF.

The chain recombines TRBV6-2 or TRBV6-3 with TRBJ2-5, with 12 bases aligning to TRBD2. The CDR3 has 17 residues. With 0 bases clipped from V and 5 bases from J, the junction kept 7 bases outside the gene matches. The germline V gene has CDR1 MNHEY and CDR2 SVGEGT. This chain's CDR3 is CASSYSRSSGREETQYF. The CDR3 DNA reads TGTGCCAGCAGTTACTCGCGGTCTAGCGGGAGGGAGGAGACCCAGTACTTC.

The V call is TRBV4-1, the J call TRBJ1-1, with D tentatively TRBD1 (5 bases). The CDR3 contains 16 residues. V was trimmed by 4 bases and J by 6 bases, leaving 21 bases between them. CDR1 is MGHRA, CDR2 YSYEKL, per germline. The DNA of the CDR3 is TGCGCCAGCAGCCGTGGGTTAGGAGCAGGGTGCTCTGAAGCTTTCTTT. Protein sequence: CASSRGLGAGCSEAFF.